This TCR beta chain was documented in a study of T cells after yellow fever vaccination. Study-level results: It was a small share of clonotypes that appeared in both CD4 and CD8 compartments.

The 5'RACE template-switching step produced TCR cDNA and added a universal primer site and UMIs. TCRdb fed the 5' RACE reads into MiXCR, producing one record per CDR3 protein. The sample gives some 400,000 distinct CDR3 sequences, 6.2% of which show up once; 15% is in the top ten. V was cut by 1 base and J by 3 bases, with 13 bases left in between. The CDR3 covers 15 residues. This clonotype has ten or more counts. As yet, its antigen is unknown. Sequencing used PBMCs, obtained 5 days after the yellow fever booster vaccination. The rearrangement links TRBV12-3 or TRBV12-4 to TRBJ2-7; D is undetermined. The receptor's source is a man younger than 40 who received the YFV17D yellow fever vaccine. The CDR3, as DNA: TGTGCCAGCAGTTTAGAGCTTTTGGACGGCTACGAGCAGTACTTC. Residues: CASSLELLDGYEQYF.